This T cell receptor beta chain originates from a study of spatial heterogeneity in lung cancer. About the study: A module score for T cells, taken from matched bulk RNA-seq, correlated strongly with TCR transcript counts in tumor regions. Study results and limitations: Mutation tallies in tumors tracked expanded intratumoral alpha and beta TCR counts.

V lost 0 bases to trimming and J lost 0 bases, with 8 bases between them. CDR3 size: 16 residues. Germline V gene data show CDR1 as MNHEY and CDR2 as SVGEGT. One entry per CDR3 protein results from TCRdb running MiXCR on the 5' RACE reads. The sample has roughly 630 distinct CDR3 sequences; over 10% are singletons. Time point indicated: sample taken at primary tumor resection. TCRs were sequenced from unsorted whole RNA of tumor, nontumor lung or PBMC. This clonotype is large. Its cognate antigen is unknown. Since the library was made to target alpha chains, this beta chain is a stray read and its abundance is not meaningful.

The chain joins TRBV6-2 or TRBV6-3 to TRBJ2-2; TRBD1 is a possible D gene (6 bases). The receptor was derived from a female donor with early-stage non-small cell lung cancer. The specimen comprised lung tumor tissue, sampled at surgery. The CDR3 bases are TGTGCCAGCAGTTACTCCGGGACAACGAACACCGGGGAGCTGTTTTTT. Protein product: CASSYSGTTNTGELFF.